This T cell receptor beta chain was sequenced during a study of CD8+CD57+ T cells in acquired aplastic anemia (dated by TCRdb to 2016 to 2019). Concerning the study at large: DNA extracted from sorted CD4+ and CD8+ cells had a mean of 3.2 ug, with a range of roughly 0.19 to 27.4 ug. A CD8+CD57+ expansion meant a frequency higher than the mean frequency seen in healthy subjects.

Overall study outcomes, separate from this receptor: Between patients and healthy controls, no significant difference in CD8+ Simpson's diversity was found (P=0.060). Twenty-nine CD8+ CDR3 sequences were found in both patients and controls but appeared to be highly expressed in patients and within the immunodominant clones of the patients.

Profiling of TCR beta VDJ combinations and CDR3 sequences used genomic DNA as the template. TCR repertoire sequencing was run on an Illumina HiSeq 2000. As for the original processing: Repertoire assessment relied on Simpson's diversity index, CDR3 size and DJ length profiles, and TRBV/TRBJ rearrangement plots. Whichever DNA sequence was most abundant in the deep sequencing data was defined as the immunodominant clone. CDR3 amino acid sequences were checked for sharing across subjects and were also compared against the VDJdb database and published repertoires. The raw public reads went through TCRdb reprocessing: fastp at Q25, MiXCR clone calling, in-frame beta chains kept. Every distinct CDR3 protein forms one entry, paired with its most common genes and DNA. The V and J calls, along with clone size, are taken from TCRdb and not from the paper's own processing. The table for this sample lists 200,000 or so distinct CDR3 sequences; 55% to 65% of them were counted only once. The top ten hold around 50% of the sample.

Patients chosen for sequencing had shown expansion of CD8+CD57+ cells by flow cytometry. Every patient had severe acquired aplastic anemia, diagnosed using the International Study of Aplastic Anemia and Agranulocytosis and Camitta criteria. No therapy had been received by the patients at the time of blood sampling. TCR repertoires of sorted CD4+ and CD8+ blood T cells from severe aplastic anemia patients and healthy subjects were deep-sequenced in the study. Patients were enrolled in the USA under clinicaltrials.gov protocols 00001620, 01623167, 00001397, 00071045, 00081523 and 00961064. Ficoll-Paque density gradient centrifugation was used to isolate peripheral blood mononuclear cells. Before DNA extraction, CD4+ and CD8+ T cells were sorted by FACS or by magnetic beads. As concerns this clonotype: Which antigen it targets is not known. Base-call qualities are not available, and no considerably larger clone is one nucleotide away.

The germline V gene (reference sequence) provides CDR1 DFQATT and CDR2 SNEGSKA. The V and J ends are trimmed by 0 bases and 4 bases, leaving 7 bases between them. The cysteine opens and the phenylalanine closes a CDR3 of 13 amino acids. Only the CDR3 portion is preserved as DNA: 39 bases, with reading frame beginning at the first base. The sequencing input was sorted CD4+, CD8+, or CD8+CD57+ T cells (not recorded which) from PBMCs. The sequence was collected from a human donor with aplastic anemia. In this chain, TRBV20-1 is recombined with TRBJ2-1; confidence is insufficient to name the D gene. The nucleotide sequence is TGCAGTGCTAGAGACCCAGCTTACAATGAGCAGTTCTTC. It specifies CSARDPAYNEQFF.